This entry concerns a single T cell receptor beta chain. No antigen is known for it. This sample is drawn from a study of T cells in Graves' hyperthyroidism and ophthalmopathy. Turning to the study itself: Peripheral blood specimens were obtained at initial diagnosis, prior to any treatment. Regarding the study as a whole: Separating ophthalmopathy from stable hyperthyroidism was achieved by a 13 V-J model.

What was amplified from RNA transcripts were TCR beta CDR3 regions. TCR CDR3 regions were first amplified by RT-PCR with HTBI primers. TCRdb analysed the multiplex PCR reads with MiXCR anew, one entry per CDR3 protein. This table holds some 800,000 distinct CDR3 sequences, roughly 37% found once. Between the trimmed V and J ends, which lost 0 bases and 3 bases, there was a span of 15 bases. The CDR3 has 16 amino acids. CDR1 is DFQATT and CDR2 is SNEGSKA in the germline V gene (reference sequence). Each patient was aged 18 to 65 and had newly diagnosed hyperthyroidism of under 2 months' duration. Uncontrolled infection, other autoimmune disease, pregnancy or lactation led to exclusion.

What was sequenced was blood. The genes are TRBV20-1 and TRBJ1-5; weak D call: TRBD1 (6 bases). The receptor was isolated from a man between 18 and 29 years old with Graves' hyperthyroidism. The CDR3 region has the DNA TGCAGTGCTAGAGATCGTAGGACAGCCGACAATCAGCCCCAGCATTTT. It encodes CSARDRRTADNQPQHF.